These T cell receptor beta chains were read from a single sample in a study of quantifying T cell responses using KT2 cells. TCRdb re-called the UMI-ligation and nested PCR reads through MiXCR, storing one row per CDR3 protein. Here the sample spans around 56,000 distinct CDR3 sequences, 12% being singletons. The specimen was PBMCs spiked with cells of the T cell clone KT2. The source of these receptors is a human donor. CDR3s leave out the opening cysteine and the closing phenylalanine or tryptophan. A D gene is named only where the DNA matches it firmly. Clone size is not always given. Where it is, it says once, few, many or a class for expanded clones.

D gene	clone size	V gene	J gene	CDR3 protein
TRBD2	many	TRBV20-1	TRBJ2-4	SARDPLADGSKNIQY
.	.	TRBV13	TRBJ2-1	ASSLTPSPKEQF
.	.	TRBV5-1	TRBJ2-2	ASSFAHTGELF
.	few	TRBV12-3/TRBV12-4	TRBJ2-1	ASGKPGRSSYNEQF
TRBD1	.	TRBV11-2	TRBJ2-1	ASSFTGGESQF
.	many	TRBV6-1	TRBJ1-5	ASSLRDTYSNQPQH
.	large	TRBV15	TRBJ1-1	ATSREITGSTEAF
TRBD1	few	TRBV15	TRBJ2-5	ATRPQGQGGETQY
.	.	TRBV20-1	TRBJ1-5	SARTEWGHSNQPQH
.	.	TRBV5-1	TRBJ2-1	ASSLRPGDGNEQF
.	few	TRBV5-1	TRBJ2-1	ASSLLDFTYNEQF